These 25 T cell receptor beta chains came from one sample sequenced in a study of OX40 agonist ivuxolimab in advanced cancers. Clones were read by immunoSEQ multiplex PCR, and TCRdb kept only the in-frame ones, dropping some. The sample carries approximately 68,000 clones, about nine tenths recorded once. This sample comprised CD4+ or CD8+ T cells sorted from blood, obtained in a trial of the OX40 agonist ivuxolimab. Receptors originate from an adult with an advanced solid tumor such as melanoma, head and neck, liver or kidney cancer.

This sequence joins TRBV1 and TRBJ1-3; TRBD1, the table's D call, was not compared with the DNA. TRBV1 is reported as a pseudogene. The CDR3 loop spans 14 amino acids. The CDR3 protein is CTSSQAGPINTIYF. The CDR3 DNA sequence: TGCACCAGCAGCCAAGCAGGGCCTATTAACACCATATATTTT.

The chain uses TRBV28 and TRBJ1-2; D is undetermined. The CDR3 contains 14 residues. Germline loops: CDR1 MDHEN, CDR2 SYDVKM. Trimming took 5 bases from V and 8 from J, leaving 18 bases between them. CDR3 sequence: CASSLRTDLGGYTF. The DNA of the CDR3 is TGTGCCAGCAGTCTGCGGACGGACCTTGGGGGCTACACCTTC.

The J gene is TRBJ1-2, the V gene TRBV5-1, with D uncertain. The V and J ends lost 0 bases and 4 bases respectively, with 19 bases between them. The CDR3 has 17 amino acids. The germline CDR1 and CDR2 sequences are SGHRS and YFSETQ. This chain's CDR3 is CASSLGGWGSGIYGYTF. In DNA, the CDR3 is TGCGCCAGCAGCTTGGGTGGATGGGGATCAGGAATCTATGGCTACACCTTC.

CDR3 residues: CASSPMDLDTQYF. The CDR3 DNA follows: TGTGCCAGCTCACCGATGGATCTAGATACGCAGTATTTT. The rearrangement links TRBV18 to TRBJ2-3, with no clear D. CDR1 is KGHSH, CDR2 LQKENI, per germline. The V and J ends lost 3 bases and 5 bases respectively, with 9 bases between them. CDR3 length: 13 residues.

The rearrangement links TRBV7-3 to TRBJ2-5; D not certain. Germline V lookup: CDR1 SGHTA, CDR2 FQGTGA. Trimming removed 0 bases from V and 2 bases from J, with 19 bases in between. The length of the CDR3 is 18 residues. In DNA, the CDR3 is TGTGCCAGCAGCTTAACGAGTAACGGACCAAGATATCAAGAGACCCAGTACTTC. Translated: CASSLTSNGPRYQETQYF.

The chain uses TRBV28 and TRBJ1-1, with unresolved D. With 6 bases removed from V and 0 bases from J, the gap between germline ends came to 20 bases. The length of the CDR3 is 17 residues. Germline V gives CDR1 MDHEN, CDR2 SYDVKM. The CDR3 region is CASSIPRQNRMNTEAFF. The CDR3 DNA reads TGTGCCAGCAGCATACCCCGCCAGAATCGGATGAACACTGAAGCTTTCTTT.

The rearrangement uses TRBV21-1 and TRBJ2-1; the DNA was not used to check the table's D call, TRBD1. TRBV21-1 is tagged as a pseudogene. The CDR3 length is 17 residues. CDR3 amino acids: CASSKGGAGVSYNEQFF. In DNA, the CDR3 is TGTGCCAGCAGCAAAGGAGGGGCAGGGGTCTCCTACAATGAGCAGTTCTTC.

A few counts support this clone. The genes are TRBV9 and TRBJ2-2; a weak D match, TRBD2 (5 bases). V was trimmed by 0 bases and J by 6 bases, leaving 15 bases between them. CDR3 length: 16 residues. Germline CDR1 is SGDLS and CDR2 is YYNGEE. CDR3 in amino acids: CASSVARPASPGELFF. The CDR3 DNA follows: TGTGCCAGCAGCGTAGCTCGCCCCGCTAGCCCCGGGGAGCTGTTTTTT.

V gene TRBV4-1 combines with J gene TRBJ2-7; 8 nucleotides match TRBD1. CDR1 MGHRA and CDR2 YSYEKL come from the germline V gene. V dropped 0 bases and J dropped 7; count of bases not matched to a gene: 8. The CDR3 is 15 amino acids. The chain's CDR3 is CASSQDPDRDREQYF. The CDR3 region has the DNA TGCGCCAGCAGCCAAGACCCAGACAGGGACAGGGAGCAGTACTTC.

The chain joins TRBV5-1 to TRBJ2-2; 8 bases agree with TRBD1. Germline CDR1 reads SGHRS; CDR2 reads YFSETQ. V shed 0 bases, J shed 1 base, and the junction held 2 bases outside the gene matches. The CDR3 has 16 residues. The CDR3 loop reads CASSLGDRRNTGELFF. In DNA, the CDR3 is TGCGCCAGCAGCTTGGGGGACAGGAGGAACACCGGGGAGCTGTTTTTT.

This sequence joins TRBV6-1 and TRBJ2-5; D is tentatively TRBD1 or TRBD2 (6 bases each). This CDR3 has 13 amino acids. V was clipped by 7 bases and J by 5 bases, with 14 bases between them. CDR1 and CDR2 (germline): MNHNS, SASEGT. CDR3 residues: CASTLLGGETQYF. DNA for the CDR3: TGTGCCAGCACCTTATTGGGGGGCGAGACCCAGTACTTC.

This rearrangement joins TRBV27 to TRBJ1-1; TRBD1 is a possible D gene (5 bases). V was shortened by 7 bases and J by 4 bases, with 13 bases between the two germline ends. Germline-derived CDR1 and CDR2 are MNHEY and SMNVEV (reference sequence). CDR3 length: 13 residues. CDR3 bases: TGTGCCAGCACCTCCGCGGGGCGCACTGAAGCTTTCTTT. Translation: CASTSAGRTEAFF.

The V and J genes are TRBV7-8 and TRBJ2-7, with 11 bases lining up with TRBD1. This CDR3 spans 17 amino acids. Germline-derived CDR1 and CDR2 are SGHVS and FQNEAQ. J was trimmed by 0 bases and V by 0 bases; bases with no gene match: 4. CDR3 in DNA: TGTGCCAGCAGCTTAGCGCAGGGACAGGGGGACTCCTACGAGCAGTACTTC. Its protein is CASSLAQGQGDSYEQYF.

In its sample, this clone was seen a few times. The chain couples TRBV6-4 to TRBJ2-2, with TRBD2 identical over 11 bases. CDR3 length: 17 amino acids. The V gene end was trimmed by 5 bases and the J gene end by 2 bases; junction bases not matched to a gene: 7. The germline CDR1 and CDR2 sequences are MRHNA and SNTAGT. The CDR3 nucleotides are TGTGCCAGCAGTCTACTAGCGGGGGCCTCTAACACCGGGGAGCTGTTTTTT. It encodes CASSLLAGASNTGELFF.

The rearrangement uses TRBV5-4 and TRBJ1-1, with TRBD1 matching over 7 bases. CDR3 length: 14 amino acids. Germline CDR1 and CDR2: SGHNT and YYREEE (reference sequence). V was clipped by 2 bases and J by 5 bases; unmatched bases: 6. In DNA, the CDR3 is TGTGCCAGCAGCTTAGGGACAGTGAGAACTGAAGCTTTCTTT. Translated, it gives CASSLGTVRTEAFF.

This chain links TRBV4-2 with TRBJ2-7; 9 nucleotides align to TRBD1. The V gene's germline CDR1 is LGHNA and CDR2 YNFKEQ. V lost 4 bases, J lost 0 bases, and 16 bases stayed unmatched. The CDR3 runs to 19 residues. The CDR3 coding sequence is TGTGCCAGCAGCCGCGAACAGGGGGCAATTACTCAGAACTCCTACGAGCAGTACTTC. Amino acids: CASSREQGAITQNSYEQYF.

The CDR3 loop reads CASTLDNTYGYTF. The CDR3 coding sequence is TGTGCCAGTACCCTGGACAATACCTATGGCTACACCTTC. J is TRBJ1-2 and V is TRBV19, with D tentatively TRBD1 (5 bases). Trimming shortened V by 7 bases and J by 4 bases, and 13 bases separated the two germline ends. Germline CDR1 reads LNHDA; CDR2 reads SQIVND (reference sequence). This CDR3 has 13 residues.

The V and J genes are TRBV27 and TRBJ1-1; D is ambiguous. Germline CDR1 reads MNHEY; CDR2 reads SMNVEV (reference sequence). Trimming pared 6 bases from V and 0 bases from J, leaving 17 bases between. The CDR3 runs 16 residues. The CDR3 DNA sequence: TGTGCCAGCAGGTTAGCGGGGAACCCAATGAACACTGAAGCTTTCTTT. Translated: CASRLAGNPMNTEAFF.

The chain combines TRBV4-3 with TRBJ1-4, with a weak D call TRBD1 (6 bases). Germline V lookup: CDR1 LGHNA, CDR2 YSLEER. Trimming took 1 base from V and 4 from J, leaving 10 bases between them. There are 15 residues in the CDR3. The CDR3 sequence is CASSQVRTVNEKLFF. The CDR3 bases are TGCGCCAGCAGCCAAGTAAGGACAGTTAATGAAAAACTGTTTTTT.

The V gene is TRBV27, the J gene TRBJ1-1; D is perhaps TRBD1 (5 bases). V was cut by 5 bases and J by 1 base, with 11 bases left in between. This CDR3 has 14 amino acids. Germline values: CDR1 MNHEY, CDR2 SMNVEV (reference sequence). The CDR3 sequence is CASSPTGGNTEAFF. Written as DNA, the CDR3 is TGTGCCAGCAGTCCGACTGGGGGGAACACTGAAGCTTTCTTT.

The CDR3 DNA reads TGCGCCAGCAGCTTGGAGGCAGGGGTCCACTCTGGAAACACCATATATTTT. It specifies CASSLEAGVHSGNTIYF. The rearrangement joins TRBV5-1 to TRBJ1-3, with D maybe TRBD1 (6 bases). The CDR3 spans 17 residues. Between the trimmed V and J ends, which lost 0 bases and 0 bases, there was a span of 13 bases. Per the germline V gene, CDR1 is SGHRS and CDR2 is YFSETQ.

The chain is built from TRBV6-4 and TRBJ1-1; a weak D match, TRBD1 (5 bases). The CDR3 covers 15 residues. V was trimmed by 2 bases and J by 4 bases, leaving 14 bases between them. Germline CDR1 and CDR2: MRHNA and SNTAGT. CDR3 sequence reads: CASSDQPGGSTEAFF. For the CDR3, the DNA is TGTGCCAGCAGTGACCAACCGGGGGGGAGCACTGAAGCTTTCTTT.

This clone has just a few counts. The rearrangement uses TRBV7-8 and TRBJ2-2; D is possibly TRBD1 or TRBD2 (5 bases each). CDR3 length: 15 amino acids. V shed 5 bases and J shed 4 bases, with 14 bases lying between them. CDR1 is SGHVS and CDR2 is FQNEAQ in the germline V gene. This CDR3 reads CASSLRDGTTGELFF. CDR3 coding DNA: TGTGCCAGCAGCCTCCGGGACGGGACCACCGGGGAGCTGTTTTTT.

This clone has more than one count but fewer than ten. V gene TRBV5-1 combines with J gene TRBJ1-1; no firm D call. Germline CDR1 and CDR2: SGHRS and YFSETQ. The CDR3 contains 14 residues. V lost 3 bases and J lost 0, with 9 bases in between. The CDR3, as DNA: TGCGCCAGCAGCTCGCAATATGTGAACACTGAAGCTTTCTTT. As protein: CASSSQYVNTEAFF.

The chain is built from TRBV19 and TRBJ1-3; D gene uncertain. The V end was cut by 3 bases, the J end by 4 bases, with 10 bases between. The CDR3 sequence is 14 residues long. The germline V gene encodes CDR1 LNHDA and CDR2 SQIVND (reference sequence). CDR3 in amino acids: CASSIRAEGNTIYF. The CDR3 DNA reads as TGTGCCAGTAGTATTCGGGCCGAAGGAAACACCATATATTTT.